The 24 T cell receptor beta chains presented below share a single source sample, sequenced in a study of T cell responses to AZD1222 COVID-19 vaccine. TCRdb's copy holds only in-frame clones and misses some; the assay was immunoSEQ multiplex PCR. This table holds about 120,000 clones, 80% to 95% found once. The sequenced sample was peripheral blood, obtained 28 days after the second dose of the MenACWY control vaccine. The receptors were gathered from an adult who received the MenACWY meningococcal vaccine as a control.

The CDR3 DNA sequence: TGTGCCAGCAGTTACAGGGGACTAGCGGAGACCCAGTACTTC. Translated: CASSYRGLAETQYF. The chain joins TRBV6-5 to TRBJ2-5; 10 bases fit TRBD2. Germline loops: CDR1 MNHEY, CDR2 SVGAGI. The CDR3 contains 14 residues. Trimming removed 2 bases from V and 5 bases from J; junction bases left unmatched: 2.

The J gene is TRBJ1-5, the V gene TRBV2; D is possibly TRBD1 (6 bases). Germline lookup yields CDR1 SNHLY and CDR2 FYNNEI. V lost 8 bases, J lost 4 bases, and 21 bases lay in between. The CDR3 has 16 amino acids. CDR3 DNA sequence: TGTGCCAGCGATTCGGGGCAGGGGTTGGGAAATCAGCCCCAGCATTTT. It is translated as CASDSGQGLGNQPQHF.

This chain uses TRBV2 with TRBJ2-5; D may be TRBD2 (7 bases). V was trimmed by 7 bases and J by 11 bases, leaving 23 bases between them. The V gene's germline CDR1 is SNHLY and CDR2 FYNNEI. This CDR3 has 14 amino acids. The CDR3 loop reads CASNQGGAVAGQYF. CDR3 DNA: TGTGCCAGCAATCAAGGGGGGGCGGTGGCAGGGCAGTACTTC.

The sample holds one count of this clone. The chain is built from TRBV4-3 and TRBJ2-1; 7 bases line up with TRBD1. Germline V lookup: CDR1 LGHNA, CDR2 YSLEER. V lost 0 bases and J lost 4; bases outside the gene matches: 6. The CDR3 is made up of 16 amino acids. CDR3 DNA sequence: TGCGCCAGCAGCCAAGATCCGGGACAGCCTTACAATGAGCAGTTCTTC. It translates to CASSQDPGQPYNEQFF.

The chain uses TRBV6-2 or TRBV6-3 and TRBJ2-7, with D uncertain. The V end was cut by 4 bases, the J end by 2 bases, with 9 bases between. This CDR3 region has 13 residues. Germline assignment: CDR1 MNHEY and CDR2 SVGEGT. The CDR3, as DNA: TGTGCCAGCAGTTCGACCCTCGCCTACGAGCAGTACTTC. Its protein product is CASSSTLAYEQYF.

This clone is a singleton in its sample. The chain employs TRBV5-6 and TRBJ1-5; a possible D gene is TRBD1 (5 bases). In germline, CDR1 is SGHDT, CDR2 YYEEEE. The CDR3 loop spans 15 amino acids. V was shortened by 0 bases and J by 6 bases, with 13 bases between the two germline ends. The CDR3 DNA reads TGTGCCAGCAGCTTGGGGGCAGGGCTTGGTCAGCCCCAGCATTTT. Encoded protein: CASSLGAGLGQPQHF.

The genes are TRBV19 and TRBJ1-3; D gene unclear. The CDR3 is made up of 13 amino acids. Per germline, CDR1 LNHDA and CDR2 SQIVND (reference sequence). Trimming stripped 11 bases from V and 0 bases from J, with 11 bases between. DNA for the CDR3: TGTGCCTCGGACGGGAACTCTGGAAACACCATATATTTT. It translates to CASDGNSGNTIYF. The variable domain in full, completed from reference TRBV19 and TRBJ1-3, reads DGGITQSPKYLFRKEGQNVTLSCEQNLNHDAMYWYRQDPGQGLRLIYYSQIVNDFQKGDIAEGYSVSREKKESFPLTVTSAQKNPTAFYLCASDGNSGNTIYFGEGSWLTVV.

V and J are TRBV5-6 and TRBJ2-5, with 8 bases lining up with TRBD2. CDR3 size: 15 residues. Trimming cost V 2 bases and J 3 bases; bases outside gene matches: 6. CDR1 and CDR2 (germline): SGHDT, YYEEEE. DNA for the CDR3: TGTGCCAGCAGCTTAACCCGGGAGGGTGAAGAGACCCAGTACTTC. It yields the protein CASSLTREGEETQYF.

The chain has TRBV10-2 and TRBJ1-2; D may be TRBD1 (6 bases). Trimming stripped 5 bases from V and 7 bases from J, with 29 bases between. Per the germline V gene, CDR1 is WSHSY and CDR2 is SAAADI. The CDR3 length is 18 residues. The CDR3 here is CASSPRSNNRVGIVGYTF. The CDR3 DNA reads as TGCGCCAGCAGTCCAAGAAGTAATAACAGGGTGGGGATCGTTGGCTACACCTTC.

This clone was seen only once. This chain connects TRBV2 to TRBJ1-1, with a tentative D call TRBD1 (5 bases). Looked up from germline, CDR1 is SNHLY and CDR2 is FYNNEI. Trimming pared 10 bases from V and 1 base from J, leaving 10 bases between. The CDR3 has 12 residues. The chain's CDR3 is CATEDKNTEAFF. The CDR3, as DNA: TGTGCCACAGAGGACAAGAACACTGAAGCTTTCTTT.

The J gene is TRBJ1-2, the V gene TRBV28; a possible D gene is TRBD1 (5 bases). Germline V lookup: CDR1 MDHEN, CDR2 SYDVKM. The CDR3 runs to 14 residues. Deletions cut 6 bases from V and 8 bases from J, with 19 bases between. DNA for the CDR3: TGTGCCAGCAGCCTCCTGGGGACGGGCAGGGGCTACACCTTC. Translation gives CASSLLGTGRGYTF.

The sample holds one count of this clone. In DNA form, the CDR3 reads TGTGCCAGCAGCCACCCGGGGGCTGGAGATACGCAGTATTTT. Amino acids: CASSHPGAGDTQYF. J is TRBJ2-3 and V is TRBV6-2 or TRBV6-3, with D possibly being TRBD1 or TRBD2 (6 bases each). Trimming pared 6 bases from V and 5 bases from J, leaving 15 bases between. The CDR3 has 14 residues. CDR1 MNHEY and CDR2 SVGEGT come from the germline V gene.

CDR3 sequence reads: CAVRQGGGNQPQHF. CDR3 nucleotides: TGTGCCGTCCGGCAAGGAGGCGGCAATCAGCCCCAGCATTTT. The chain is built from TRBV19 and TRBJ1-5; no clear D gene. CDR1 and CDR2 (germline): LNHDA, SQIVND (reference sequence). V lost 11 bases, J lost 2 bases, and 16 bases lay in between. This CDR3 region has 14 residues.

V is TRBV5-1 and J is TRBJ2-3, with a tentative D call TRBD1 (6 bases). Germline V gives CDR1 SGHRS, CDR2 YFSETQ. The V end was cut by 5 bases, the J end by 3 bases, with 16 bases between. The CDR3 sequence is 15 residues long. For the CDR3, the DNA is TGCGCCAGCAGGGTGGGGGCGAGAGGAACAGATACGCAGTATTTT. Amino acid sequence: CASRVGARGTDTQYF.

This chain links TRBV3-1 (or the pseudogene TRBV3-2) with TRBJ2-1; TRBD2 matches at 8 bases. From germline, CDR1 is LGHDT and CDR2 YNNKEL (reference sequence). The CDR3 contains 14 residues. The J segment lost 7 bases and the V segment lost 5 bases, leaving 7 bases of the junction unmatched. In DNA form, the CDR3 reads TGTGCCAGCAGCTTAAGCGGGAGTGGGAATGAGCAGTTCTTC. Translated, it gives CASSLSGSGNEQFF.

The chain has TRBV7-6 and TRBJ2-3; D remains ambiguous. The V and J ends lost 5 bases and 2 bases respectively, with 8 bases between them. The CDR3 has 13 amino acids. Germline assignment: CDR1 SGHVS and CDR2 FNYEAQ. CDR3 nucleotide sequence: TGTGCCAGCAGCAGGAGTCTCACAGATACGCAGTATTTT. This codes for CASSRSLTDTQYF. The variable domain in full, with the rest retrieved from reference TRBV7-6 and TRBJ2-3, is GAGVSQSPRYKVTKRGQDVALRCDPISGHVSLYWYRQALGQGPEFLTYFNYEAQQDKSGLPNDRFSAERPEGSISTLTIQRTEQRDSAMYRCASSRSLTDTQYFGPGTRLTVL.

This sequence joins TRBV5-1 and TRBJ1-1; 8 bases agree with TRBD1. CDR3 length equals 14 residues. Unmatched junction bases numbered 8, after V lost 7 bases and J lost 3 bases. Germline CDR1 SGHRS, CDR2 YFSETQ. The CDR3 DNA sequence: TGCGCCAGCCGCGGGACAGGCTGGGACACTGAAGCTTTCTTT. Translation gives CASRGTGWDTEAFF.

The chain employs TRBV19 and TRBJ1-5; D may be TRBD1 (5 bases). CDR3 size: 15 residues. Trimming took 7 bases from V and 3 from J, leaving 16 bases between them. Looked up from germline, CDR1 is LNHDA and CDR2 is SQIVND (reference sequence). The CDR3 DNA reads TGTGCCAGTACCCCGAGGGGAGTCGTCAATCAGCCCCAGCATTTT. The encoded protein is CASTPRGVVNQPQHF.

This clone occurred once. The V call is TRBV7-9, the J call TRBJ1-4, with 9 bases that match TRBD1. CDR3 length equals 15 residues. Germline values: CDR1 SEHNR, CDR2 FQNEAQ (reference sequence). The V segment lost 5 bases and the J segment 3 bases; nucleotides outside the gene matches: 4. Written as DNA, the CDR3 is TGTGCCAGCAGCGGGGGACAGGGCTCTAATGAAAAACTGTTTTTT. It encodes CASSGGQGSNEKLFF.

The CDR3 is CASSYDSSNYGYTF. The CDR3 nucleotides are TGTGCCAGCAGTTACGATTCGTCGAACTATGGCTACACCTTC. This chain connects TRBV6-5 to TRBJ1-2, with unresolved D. Trimming shortened V by 2 bases and J by 2 bases, and 9 bases separated the two germline ends. Looked up from germline, CDR1 is MNHEY and CDR2 is SVGAGI. The CDR3 runs 14 residues.

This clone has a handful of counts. CDR3 DNA: TGCGCCAGCAGCTTGCCTCAGGTAAGCTCCTACAATGAGCAGTTCTTC. Amino acid sequence: CASSLPQVSSYNEQFF. The chain links TRBV5-1 to TRBJ2-1; no definite D call. V was trimmed by 1 base and J by 0 bases, leaving 11 bases between them. The CDR3 consists of 16 residues. Germline CDR1 is SGHRS and CDR2 is YFSETQ. Variable domain in full (rest from reference TRBV5-1 and TRBJ2-1): KAGVTQTPRYLIKTRGQQVTLSCSPISGHRSVSWYQQTPGQGLQFLFEYFSETQRNKGNFPGRFSGRQFSNSRSEMNVSTLELGDSALYLCASSLPQVSSYNEQFFGPGTRLTVL.

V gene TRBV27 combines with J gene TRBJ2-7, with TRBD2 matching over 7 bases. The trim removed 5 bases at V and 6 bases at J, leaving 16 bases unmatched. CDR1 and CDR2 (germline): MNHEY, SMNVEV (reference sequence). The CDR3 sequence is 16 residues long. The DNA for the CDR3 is TGTGCCAGCAGTATAACCCACCTAGCGGAGGGCTGCGAGCAGTACTTC. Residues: CASSITHLAEGCEQYF.

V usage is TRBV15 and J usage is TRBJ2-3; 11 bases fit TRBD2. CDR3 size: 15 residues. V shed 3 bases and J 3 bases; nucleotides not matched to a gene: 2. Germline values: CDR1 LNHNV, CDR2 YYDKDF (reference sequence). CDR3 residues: CATSSRLAGTDTQYF. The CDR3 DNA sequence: TGTGCCACCAGCAGCCGACTAGCGGGGACAGATACGCAGTATTTT.

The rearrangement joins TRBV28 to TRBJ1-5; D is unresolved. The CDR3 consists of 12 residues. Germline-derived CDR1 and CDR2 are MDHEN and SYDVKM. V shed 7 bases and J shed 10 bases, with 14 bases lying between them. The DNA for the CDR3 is TGTGCCAGCACCAGGTCCAACAAACCCCAGCATTTT. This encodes CASTRSNKPQHF.